This T cell receptor (beta chain) was obtained from a study of Ad26.COV2.S vaccination and SARS-CoV-2 variants. Study details: The COV1001 Ad26.COV2.S trial arm included the donor. The authors gave Ad26.COV2.S intramuscularly, either once or twice 56 days apart.

For this clone: Its antigen is as yet unknown.

Germline V CDR1 and CDR2: SGHAT, FQNNGV. The CDR3 contains 15 residues. V shed 6 bases, J shed 7 bases, and the junction held 8 bases outside the gene matches. Points from the study as a whole: The study found similar non-spike TCR breadth in vaccine and placebo recipients.

Clones were read by immunoSEQ multiplex PCR, and TCRdb kept only the in-frame ones, dropping some. The table has hundreds of thousands of clones, 86% seen once; the top ten hold about 11%. Treatment: around 19 received Ad26.COV2.S at low or high dose, single or two shots; several received placebo; per-sample allocation not given. Sampling happened 63 days after the first vaccine or placebo injection. Vaccination employed an Ad26 vector expressing the Wuhan-strain SARS-CoV-2 spike. Here the sequenced sample was peripheral blood, taken in a trial of Ad26.COV2.S vaccine versus placebo. The rearrangement links TRBV11-2 to TRBJ2-2; 10 bases map to TRBD2. This sequence originates from a person between 18 and 65 years old who received the Ad26.COV2.S COVID-19 vaccine or a placebo. CDR3 in amino acids: CASRQLAGFSGELFF. CDR3 bases: TGTGCCAGCAGACAACTAGCGGGATTCAGCGGGGAGCTGTTTTTT.